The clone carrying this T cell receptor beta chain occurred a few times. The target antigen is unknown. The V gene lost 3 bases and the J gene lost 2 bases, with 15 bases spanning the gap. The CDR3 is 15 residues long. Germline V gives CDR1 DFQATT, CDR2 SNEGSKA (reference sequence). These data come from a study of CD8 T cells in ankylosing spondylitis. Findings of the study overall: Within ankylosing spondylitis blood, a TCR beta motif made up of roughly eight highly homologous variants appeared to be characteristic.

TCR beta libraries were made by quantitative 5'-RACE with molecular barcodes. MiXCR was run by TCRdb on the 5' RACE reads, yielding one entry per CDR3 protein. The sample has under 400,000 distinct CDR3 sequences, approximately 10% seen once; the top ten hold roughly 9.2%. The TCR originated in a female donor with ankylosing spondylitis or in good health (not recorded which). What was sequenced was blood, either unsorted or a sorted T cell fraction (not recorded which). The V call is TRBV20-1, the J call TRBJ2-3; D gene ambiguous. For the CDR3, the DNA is TGCAGTGCTAGGTTCGCGGTCGATTCCACAGATACGCAGTATTTT. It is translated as CSARFAVDSTDTQYF.